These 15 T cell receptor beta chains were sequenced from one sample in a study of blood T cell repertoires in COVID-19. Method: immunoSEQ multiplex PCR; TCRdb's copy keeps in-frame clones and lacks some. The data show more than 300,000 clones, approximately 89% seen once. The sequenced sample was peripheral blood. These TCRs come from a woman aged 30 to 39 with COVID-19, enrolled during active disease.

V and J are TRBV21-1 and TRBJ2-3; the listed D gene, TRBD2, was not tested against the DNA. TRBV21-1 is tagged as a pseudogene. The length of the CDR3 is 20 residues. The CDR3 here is CASSKVPGLAGGPGTDTQYF. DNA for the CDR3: TGTGCCAGCAGCAAAGTCCCGGGGCTAGCGGGGGGGCCTGGAACAGATACGCAGTATTTT.

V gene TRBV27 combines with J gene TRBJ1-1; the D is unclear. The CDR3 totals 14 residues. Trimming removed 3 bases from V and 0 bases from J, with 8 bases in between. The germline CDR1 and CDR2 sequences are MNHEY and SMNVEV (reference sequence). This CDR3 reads CASSFSRVNTEAFF. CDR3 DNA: TGTGCCAGCAGTTTCTCCCGGGTGAACACTGAAGCTTTCTTT.

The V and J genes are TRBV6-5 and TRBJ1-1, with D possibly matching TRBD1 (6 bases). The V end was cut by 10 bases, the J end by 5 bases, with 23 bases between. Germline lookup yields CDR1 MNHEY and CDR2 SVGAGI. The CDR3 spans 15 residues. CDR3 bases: TGTGCCACGTACAGGGACCCTCTCCCGGGGACTGAAGCTTTCTTT. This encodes CATYRDPLPGTEAFF.

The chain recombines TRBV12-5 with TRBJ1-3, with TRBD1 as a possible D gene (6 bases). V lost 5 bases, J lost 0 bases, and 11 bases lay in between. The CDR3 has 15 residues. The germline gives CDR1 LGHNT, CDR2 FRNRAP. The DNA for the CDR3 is TGTGCTAGTGGTCAAGGACAGAGCTCTGGAAACACCATATATTTT. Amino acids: CASGQGQSSGNTIYF.

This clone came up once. The CDR3 protein is CASSDTSPYPRAIWGYTF. CDR3 nucleotide sequence: TGTGCCAGCAGCGACACTTCCCCTTATCCCCGAGCCATATGGGGCTACACCTTC. The V and J genes are TRBV7-9 and TRBJ1-2, with unresolved D. Germline V CDR1 and CDR2: SEHNR, FQNEAQ (reference sequence). The CDR3 length is 18 residues. Trimming left V 5 bases short and J 8 bases short, with 30 bases between.

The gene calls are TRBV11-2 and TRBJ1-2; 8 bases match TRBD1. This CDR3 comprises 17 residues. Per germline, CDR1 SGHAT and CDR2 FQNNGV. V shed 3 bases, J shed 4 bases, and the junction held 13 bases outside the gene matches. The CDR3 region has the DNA TGTGCCAGCAGCTTGTCGTTCAGGGGGCGAAAGCCCTATGGCTACACCTTC. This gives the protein CASSLSFRGRKPYGYTF.

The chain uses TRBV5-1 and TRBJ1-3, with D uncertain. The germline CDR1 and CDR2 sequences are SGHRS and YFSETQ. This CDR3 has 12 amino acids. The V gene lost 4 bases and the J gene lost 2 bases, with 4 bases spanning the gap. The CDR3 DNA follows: TGCGCCAGCAGCCACACTGGAAACACCATATATTTT. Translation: CASSHTGNTIYF.

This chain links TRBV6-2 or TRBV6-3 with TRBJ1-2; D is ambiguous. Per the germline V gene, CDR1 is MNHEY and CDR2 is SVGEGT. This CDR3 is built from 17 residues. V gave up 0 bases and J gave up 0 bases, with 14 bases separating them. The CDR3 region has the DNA TGTGCCAGCAGTTACTCGAGGTACCGAAATCCTAACTATGGCTACACCTTC. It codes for CASSYSRYRNPNYGYTF.

The CDR3 DNA follows: TGTGCCAGCATTGGGGACACGAACACTGAAGCTTTCTTT. It is translated as CASIGDTNTEAFF. The V and J genes are TRBV2 and TRBJ1-1, with D tentatively TRBD1 (6 bases). Germline V gene data show CDR1 as SNHLY and CDR2 as FYNNEI. The CDR3 runs to 13 residues. The germline V and J ends were trimmed by 7 bases and 1 base, with 10 bases remaining between them.

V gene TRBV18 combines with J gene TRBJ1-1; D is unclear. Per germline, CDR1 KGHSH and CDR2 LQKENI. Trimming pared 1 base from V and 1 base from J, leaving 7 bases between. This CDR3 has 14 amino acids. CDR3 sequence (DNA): TGTGCCAGCTCACCACGTCCGGGGAACACTGAAGCTTTCTTT. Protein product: CASSPRPGNTEAFF.

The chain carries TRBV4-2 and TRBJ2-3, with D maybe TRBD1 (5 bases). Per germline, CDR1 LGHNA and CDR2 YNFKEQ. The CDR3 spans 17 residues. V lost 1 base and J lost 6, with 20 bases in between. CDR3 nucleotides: TGTGCCAGCAGCCAAGGCACAGGACCCCGGATTATGGATACGCAGTATTTT. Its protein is CASSQGTGPRIMDTQYF.

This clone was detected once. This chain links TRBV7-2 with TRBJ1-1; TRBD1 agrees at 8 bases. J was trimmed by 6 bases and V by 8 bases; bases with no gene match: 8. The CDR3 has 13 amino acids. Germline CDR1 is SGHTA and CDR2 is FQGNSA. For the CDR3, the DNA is TGTGCCAGCGCTAAACAGGGGGATTCTGAAGCTTTCTTT. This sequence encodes CASAKQGDSEAFF.

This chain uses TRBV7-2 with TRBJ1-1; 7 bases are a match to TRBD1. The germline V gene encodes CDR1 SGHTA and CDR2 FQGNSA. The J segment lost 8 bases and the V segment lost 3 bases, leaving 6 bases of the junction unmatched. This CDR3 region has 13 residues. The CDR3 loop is CASSFNRGAEAFF. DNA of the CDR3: TGTGCCAGCAGCTTCAACAGGGGCGCGGAAGCTTTCTTT.

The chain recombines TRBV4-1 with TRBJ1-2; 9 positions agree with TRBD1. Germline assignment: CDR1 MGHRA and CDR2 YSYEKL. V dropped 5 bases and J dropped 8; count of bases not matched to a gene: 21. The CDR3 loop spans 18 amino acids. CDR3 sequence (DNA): TGCGCCAGCAGCACCTCGGGACAGGGAGTCTCCCTTATGAGGGGCTACACCTTC. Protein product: CASSTSGQGVSLMRGYTF.

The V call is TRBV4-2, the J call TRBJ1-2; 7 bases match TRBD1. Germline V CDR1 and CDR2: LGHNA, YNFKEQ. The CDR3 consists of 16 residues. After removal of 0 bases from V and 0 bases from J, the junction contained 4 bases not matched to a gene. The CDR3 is CASSQDGTGANYGYTF. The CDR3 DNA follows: TGTGCCAGCAGCCAAGACGGCACAGGGGCTAACTATGGCTACACCTTC.